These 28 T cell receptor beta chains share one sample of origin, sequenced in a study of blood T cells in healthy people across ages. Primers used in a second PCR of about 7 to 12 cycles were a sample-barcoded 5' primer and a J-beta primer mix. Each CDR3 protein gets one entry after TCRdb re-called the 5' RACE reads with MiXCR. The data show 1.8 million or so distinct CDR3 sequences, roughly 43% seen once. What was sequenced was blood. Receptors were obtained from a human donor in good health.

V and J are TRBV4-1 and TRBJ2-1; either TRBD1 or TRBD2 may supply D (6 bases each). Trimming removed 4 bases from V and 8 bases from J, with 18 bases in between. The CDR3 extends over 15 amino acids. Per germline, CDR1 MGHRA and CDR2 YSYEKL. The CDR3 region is CASSPRLGGGDEQFF. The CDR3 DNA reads TGCGCCAGCAGCCCCCGATTGGGGGGCGGGGATGAGCAGTTCTTC.

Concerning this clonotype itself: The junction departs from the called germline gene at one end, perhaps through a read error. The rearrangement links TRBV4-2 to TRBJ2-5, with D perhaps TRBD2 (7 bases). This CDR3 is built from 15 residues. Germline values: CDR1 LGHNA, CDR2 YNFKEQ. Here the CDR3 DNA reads TGTGCCAGCAGCCAAGATGGCGGGGGCAAAGAGGCCCAGTACTTC. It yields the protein CASSQDGGGKEAQYF.

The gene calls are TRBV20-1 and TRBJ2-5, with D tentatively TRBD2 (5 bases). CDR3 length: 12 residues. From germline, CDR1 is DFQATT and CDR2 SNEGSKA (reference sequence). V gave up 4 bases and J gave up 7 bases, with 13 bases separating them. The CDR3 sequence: CSATTSSGTQYF. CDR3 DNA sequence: TGCAGTGCTACCACTAGTTCGGGGACCCAGTACTTC.

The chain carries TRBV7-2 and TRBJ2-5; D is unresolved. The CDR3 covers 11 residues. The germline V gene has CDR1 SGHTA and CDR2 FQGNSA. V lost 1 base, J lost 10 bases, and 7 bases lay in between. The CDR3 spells CASSLVGDQYF. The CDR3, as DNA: TGTGCCAGCAGCTTAGTTGGTGACCAGTACTTC.

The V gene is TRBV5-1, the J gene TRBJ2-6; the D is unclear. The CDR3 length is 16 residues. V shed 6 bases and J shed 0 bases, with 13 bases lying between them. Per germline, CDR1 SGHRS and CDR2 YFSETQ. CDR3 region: CASTGGSGSGANVLTF. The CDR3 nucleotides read TGCGCCAGCACTGGTGGATCGGGCTCTGGGGCCAACGTCCTGACTTTC.

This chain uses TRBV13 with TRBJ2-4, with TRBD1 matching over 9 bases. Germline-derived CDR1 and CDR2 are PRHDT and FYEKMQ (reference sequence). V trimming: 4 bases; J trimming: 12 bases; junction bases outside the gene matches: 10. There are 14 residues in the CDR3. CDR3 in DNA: TGTGCCAGCAGCTCCCATTCCGGGACAGGGAGTCAGTACTTC. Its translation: CASSSHSGTGSQYF.

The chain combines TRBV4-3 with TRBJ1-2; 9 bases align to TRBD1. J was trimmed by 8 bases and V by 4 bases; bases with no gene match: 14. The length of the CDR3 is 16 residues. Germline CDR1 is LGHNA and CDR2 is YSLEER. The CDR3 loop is CASSLQPPDRGVGYTF. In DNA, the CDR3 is TGCGCCAGCAGCCTCCAACCTCCCGACAGGGGGGTAGGCTACACCTTC.

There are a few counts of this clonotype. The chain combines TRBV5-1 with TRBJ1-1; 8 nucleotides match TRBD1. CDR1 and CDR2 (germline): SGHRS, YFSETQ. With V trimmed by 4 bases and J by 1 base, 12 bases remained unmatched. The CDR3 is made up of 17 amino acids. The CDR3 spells CASSHGNGQGWNTEAFF. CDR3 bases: TGCGCCAGCAGCCACGGAAACGGACAGGGTTGGAACACTGAAGCTTTCTTT.

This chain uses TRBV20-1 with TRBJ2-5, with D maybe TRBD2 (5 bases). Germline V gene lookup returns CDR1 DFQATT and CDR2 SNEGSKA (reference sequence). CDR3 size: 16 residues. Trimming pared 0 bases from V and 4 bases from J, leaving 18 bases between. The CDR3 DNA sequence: TGCAGTGCTAGAGATAAACGGGGTGCTCCACCAGAGACCCAGTACTTC. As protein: CSARDKRGAPPETQYF.

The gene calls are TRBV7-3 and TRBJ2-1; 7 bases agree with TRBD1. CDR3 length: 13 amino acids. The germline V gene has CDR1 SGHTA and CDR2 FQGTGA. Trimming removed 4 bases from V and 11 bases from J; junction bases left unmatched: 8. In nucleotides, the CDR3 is TGTGCCAGCAGCTCCCTAGGGACAGATAAGCAGTTCTTC. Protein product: CASSSLGTDKQFF. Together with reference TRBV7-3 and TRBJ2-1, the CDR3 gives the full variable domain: GAGVSQTPSNKVTEKGKYVELRCDPISGHTALYWYRQSLGQGPEFLIYFQGTGAADDSGLPNDRFFAVRPEGSVSTLKIQRTERGDSAVYLCASSSLGTDKQFFGPGTRLTVL.

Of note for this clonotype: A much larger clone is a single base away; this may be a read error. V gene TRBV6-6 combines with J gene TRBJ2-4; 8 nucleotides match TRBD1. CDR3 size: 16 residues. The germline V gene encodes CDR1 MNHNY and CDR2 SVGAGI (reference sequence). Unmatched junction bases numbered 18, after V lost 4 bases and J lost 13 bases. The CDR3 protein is CASSFYRDRYNNEQYF. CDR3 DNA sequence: TGTGCCAGCAGTTTCTACCGGGACAGGTACAACAATGAGCAGTACTTC.

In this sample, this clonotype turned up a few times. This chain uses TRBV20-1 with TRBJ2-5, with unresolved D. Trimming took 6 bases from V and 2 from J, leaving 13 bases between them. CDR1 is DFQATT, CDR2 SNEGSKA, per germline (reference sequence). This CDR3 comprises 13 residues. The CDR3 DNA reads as TGCAGTGCCCCTAACCTGGGGCAAGAGACCCAGTACTTC. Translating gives CSAPNLGQETQYF.

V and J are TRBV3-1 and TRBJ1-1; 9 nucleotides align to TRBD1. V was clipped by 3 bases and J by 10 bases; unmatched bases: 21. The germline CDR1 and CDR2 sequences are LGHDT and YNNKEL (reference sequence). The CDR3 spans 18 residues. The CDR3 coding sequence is TGTGCCAGCAGCCATCCCATGGGGACAGGGTTAGTACGTCTAGGAGCTTTCTTT. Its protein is CASSHPMGTGLVRLGAFF.

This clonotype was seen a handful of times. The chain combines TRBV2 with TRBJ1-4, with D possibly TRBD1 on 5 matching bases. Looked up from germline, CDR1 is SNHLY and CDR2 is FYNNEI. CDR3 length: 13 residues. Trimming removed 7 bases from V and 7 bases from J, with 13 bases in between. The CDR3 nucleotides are TGTGCCAGCAACGGCAGGCAGGGTGAAAAACTGTTTTTT. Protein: CASNGRQGEKLFF.

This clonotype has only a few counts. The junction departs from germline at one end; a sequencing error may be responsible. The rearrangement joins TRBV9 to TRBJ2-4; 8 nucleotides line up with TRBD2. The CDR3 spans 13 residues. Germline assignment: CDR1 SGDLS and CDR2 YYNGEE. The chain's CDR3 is CACSVVERGYQYF. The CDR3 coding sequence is TGTGCCTGCAGCGTAGTAGAGCGGGGGTATCAGTACTTC.

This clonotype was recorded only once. As DNA, the CDR3 is TGTGCCAGCAGTGTACTTGAGGGTAGGTACACTGAAGCTTTCTTT. It encodes CASSVLEGRYTEAFF. The chain uses TRBV14 and TRBJ1-1, with D unclear. V dropped 6 bases and J dropped 3 bases, with 17 bases sitting between them. This CDR3 has 15 residues. Germline CDR1 reads SGHDN; CDR2 reads FVKESK.

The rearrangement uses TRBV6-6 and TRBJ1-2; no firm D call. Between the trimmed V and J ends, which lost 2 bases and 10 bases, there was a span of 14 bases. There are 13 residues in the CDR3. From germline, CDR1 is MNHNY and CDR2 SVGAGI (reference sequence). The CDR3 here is CASSYVGLGDYTF. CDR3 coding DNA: TGTGCCAGCAGTTACGTGGGCTTGGGAGACTACACCTTC.

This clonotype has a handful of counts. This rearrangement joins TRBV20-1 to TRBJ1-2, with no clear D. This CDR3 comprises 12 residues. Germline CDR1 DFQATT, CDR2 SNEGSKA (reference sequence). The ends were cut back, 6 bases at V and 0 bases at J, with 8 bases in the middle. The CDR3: CSAADPNYGYTF. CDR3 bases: TGCAGTGCAGCAGATCCTAACTATGGCTACACCTTC.

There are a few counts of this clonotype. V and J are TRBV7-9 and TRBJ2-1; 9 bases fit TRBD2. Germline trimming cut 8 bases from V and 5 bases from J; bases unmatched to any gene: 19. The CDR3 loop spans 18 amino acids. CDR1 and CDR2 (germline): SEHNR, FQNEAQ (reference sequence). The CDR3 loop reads CASSIRGGISGGNNEQFF. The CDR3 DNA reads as TGTGCCAGCTCCATAAGGGGCGGCATCAGCGGGGGGAACAATGAGCAGTTCTTC.

The CDR3 DNA sequence: TGCGCCAGCAGTCTACCAGCGGGGGTTGGCGAGCAGTACTTC. It specifies CASSLPAGVGEQYF. The rearrangement joins TRBV4-3 to TRBJ2-5, with TRBD2 identical over 8 bases. The J call may be incorrect, as the DNA end agrees better with TRBJ2-7. Germline CDR1 reads LGHNA; CDR2 reads YSLEER. This CDR3 is 14 amino acids long.

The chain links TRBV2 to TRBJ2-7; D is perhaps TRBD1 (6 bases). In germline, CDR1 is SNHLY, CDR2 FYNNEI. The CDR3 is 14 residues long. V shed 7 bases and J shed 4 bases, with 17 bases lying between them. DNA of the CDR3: TGTGCCAGCAAAACAGGGTCTACCAGTTACGAGCAGTACTTC. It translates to CASKTGSTSYEQYF.

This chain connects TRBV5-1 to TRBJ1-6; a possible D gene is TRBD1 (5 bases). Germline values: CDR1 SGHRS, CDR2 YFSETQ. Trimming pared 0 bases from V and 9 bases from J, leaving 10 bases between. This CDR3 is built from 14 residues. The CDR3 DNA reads TGCGCCAGCAGCTTGGAGGGTCAGGGTTCACCCCTCCACTTT. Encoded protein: CASSLEGQGSPLHF.

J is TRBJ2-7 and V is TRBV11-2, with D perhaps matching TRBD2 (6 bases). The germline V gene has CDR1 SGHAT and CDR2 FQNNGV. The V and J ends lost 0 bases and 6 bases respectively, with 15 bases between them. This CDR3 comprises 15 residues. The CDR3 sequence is CASSLDHGGTSEQYF. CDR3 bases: TGTGCCAGCAGCTTAGATCACGGGGGTACGAGCGAGCAGTACTTC.

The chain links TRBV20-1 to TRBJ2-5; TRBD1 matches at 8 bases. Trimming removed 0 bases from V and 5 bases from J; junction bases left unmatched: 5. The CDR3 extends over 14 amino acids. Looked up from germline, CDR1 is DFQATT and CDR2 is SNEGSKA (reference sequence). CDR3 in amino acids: CSARDGQGAETQYF. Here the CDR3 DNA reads TGCAGTGCTAGAGATGGCCAGGGGGCCGAGACCCAGTACTTC.

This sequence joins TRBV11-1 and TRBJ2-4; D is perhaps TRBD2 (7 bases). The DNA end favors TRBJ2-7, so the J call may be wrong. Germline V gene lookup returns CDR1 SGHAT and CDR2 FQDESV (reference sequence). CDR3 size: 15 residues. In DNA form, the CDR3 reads TGTGCCAGCAGCTTAAGGCGGGGGCCCACCTACGAGCAGTACTTC. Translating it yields CASSLRRGPTYEQYF.

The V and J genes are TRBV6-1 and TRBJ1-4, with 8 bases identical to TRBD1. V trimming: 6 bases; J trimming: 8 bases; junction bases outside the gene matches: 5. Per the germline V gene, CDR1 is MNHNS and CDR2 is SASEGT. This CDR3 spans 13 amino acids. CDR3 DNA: TGTGCCAGCAGGGACAGGGAGCCCGAAAAACTGTTTTTT. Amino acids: CASRDREPEKLFF.

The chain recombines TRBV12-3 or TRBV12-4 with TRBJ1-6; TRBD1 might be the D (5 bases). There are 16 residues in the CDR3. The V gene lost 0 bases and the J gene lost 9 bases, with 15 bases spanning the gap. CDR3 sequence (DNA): TGTGCCAGCAGTTTAGCTGGACTTGGGGGACGTTCACCCCTCCACTTT. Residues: CASSLAGLGGRSPLHF.

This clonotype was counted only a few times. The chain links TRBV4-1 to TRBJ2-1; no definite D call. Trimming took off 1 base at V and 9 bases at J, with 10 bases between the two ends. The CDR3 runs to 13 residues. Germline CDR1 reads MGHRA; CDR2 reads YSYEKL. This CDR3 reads CASSQGTAIEQFF. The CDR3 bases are TGCGCCAGCAGCCAAGGTACGGCCATTGAGCAGTTCTTC.